This is a list of T cell receptor beta chains from one sample in a study of T cells in Graves' hyperthyroidism and ophthalmopathy. TCRdb ran MiXCR on the multiplex PCR reads and lists one entry per CDR3 protein. The sample carries a few hundred thousand distinct CDR3 sequences, 14% recorded once. Sequenced material: blood. The receptors stem from a woman aged 35 to 49 with Graves' hyperthyroidism. Both conserved end residues are part of each CDR3. A D gene is named only where the DNA matches it firmly. Only some rows state a clone size, as once, few, many or a class for expanded clones.

v_gene	j_gene	len	d_gene	abundance	CDR3aa	CDR3nt
TRBV5-1	TRBJ2-1	16	TRBD2	few	CASREREVSSYNEQFF	TGCGCCAGCAGGGAGCGGGAGGTAAGCTCCTACAATGAGCAGTTCTTC
TRBV25-1	TRBJ1-2	14	TRBD1	few	CASSEGQGADGYTF	TGTGCCAGCAGTGAGGGGCAGGGGGCGGATGGCTACACCTTC
TRBV3-1	TRBJ2-7	18	.	many	CASSHLGGRISISHEQYF	TGTGCCAGCAGCCACCTAGGGGGTAGGATAAGTATATCCCACGAGCAGTACTTC
TRBV6-1	TRBJ2-2	14	.	few	CASIIGPLSGELFF	TGTGCCAGCATTATTGGACCCTTGTCCGGGGAGCTGTTTTTT
TRBV9	TRBJ2-7	14	.	few	CASSQGFSSYEQYF	TGTGCCAGCAGCCAGGGTTTCAGCTCCTACGAGCAGTACTTC
TRBV19	TRBJ1-1	15	.	.	CASTPGGFSNTEAFF	TGTGCCAGTACCCCGGGGGGGTTCTCGAACACTGAAGCTTTCTTT
TRBV24-1	TRBJ2-3	12	.	.	CATSDSWDTQYF	TGTGCCACCAGTGATTCGTGGGATACGCAGTATTTT
TRBV18	TRBJ1-1	15	.	many	CASSPRQAIGTEAFF	TGTGCCAGCTCACCCCGACAGGCTATTGGAACTGAAGCTTTCTTT
TRBV29-1	TRBJ1-1	14	.	.	CSVGGFPIGTEAFF	TGCAGCGTTGGGGGATTTCCGATTGGCACTGAAGCTTTCTTT
TRBV12-3/TRBV12-4	TRBJ2-1	14	.	many	CASSLEEGQYEQFF	TGTGCCAGCAGTTTAGAGGAGGGCCAATATGAGCAGTTCTTC
TRBV7-9	TRBJ2-7	16	.	few	CASSLPNREGLSEQYF	TGTGCCAGCAGCTTACCAAACAGGGAAGGTCTCTCCGAGCAGTACTTC